The 31 T cell receptor beta chains listed next were all sequenced from one sample in a study of shared clonotypes between healthy human individuals. Positively selected for CCR7, the CD45RO-negative cells used as naive CD8 cells excluded terminally differentiated effector memory CD45RA+ cells. The table came from immunoSEQ multiplex PCR; TCRdb's copy has only in-frame clones and leaves some out. The profile shows over 2 million clones, approximately 94% of them singletons. Material: naive CD8+ T cells sorted from blood. These receptors all stem from a man between 18 and 29 years old in good health.

V is TRBV7-9 and J is TRBJ2-7, with 7 bases fitting TRBD2. The CDR3 contains 14 residues. Germline-derived CDR1 and CDR2 are SEHNR and FQNEAQ (reference sequence). The V gene end was trimmed by 5 bases and the J gene end by 3 bases; junction bases not matched to a gene: 7. The DNA for the CDR3 is TGTGCCAGCAGCGCCGGGACTAACTACTACGAGCAGTACTTC. Its protein product is CASSAGTNYYEQYF.

A remark on this clone: The same CDR3 is also encoded by other DNA sequences in this sample. The chain links TRBV6-1 to TRBJ1-1, with D perhaps TRBD1 (6 bases). V shed 6 bases and J shed 5 bases, with 10 bases lying between them. The CDR3 sequence is 12 residues long. Germline V gives CDR1 MNHNS, CDR2 SASEGT. CDR3 coding DNA: TGTGCCAGCAGACAGGGAGGGACTGAAGCTTTCTTT. Amino acids: CASRQGGTEAFF.

The chain joins TRBV6-6 to TRBJ2-5; maybe TRBD1 (6 bases). The ends were cut back, 8 bases at V and 3 bases at J, with 13 bases in the middle. This CDR3 has 13 amino acids. Germline-derived CDR1 and CDR2 are MNHNY and SVGAGI (reference sequence). CDR3 region: CASLGGDEETQYF. The CDR3 DNA is TGTGCCAGCCTAGGGGGTGACGAAGAGACCCAGTACTTC.

This chain uses TRBV4-1 with TRBJ1-5; D is ambiguous. V was cut by 0 bases and J by 0 bases, with 6 bases left in between. CDR1 is MGHRA, CDR2 YSYEKL, per germline. The CDR3 consists of 15 residues. The CDR3, as DNA: TGCGCCAGCAGCCAAGATCTCCCTAGCAATCAGCCCCAGCATTTT. Its protein product is CASSQDLPSNQPQHF.

V and J are TRBV7-8 and TRBJ2-2, with 15 bases matching TRBD2. The length of the CDR3 is 17 residues. Per germline, CDR1 SGHVS and CDR2 FQNEAQ. V was clipped by 3 bases and J by 7 bases; unmatched bases: 6. The CDR3 here is CASSLRTSGGAGGELFF. In nucleotides, the CDR3 is TGTGCCAGCAGCTTGAGGACTAGCGGGGGGGCCGGCGGGGAGCTGTTTTTT.

With respect to this clone: The identical CDR3 is also encoded by other nucleotide sequences in the sample. This chain connects TRBV4-1 to TRBJ1-4, with a possible D match to TRBD1 (6 bases). Germline lookup yields CDR1 MGHRA and CDR2 YSYEKL. V was shortened by 8 bases and J by 2 bases, with 15 bases between the two germline ends. The CDR3 spans 15 residues. CDR3 amino acids: CASSQGLLTNEKLFF. CDR3 coding DNA: TGCGCCAGCTCTCAGGGGTTACTCACTAATGAAAAACTGTTTTTT.

The chain combines TRBV15 with TRBJ1-1, with D perhaps matching TRBD1 (5 bases). Trimming pared 0 bases from V and 2 bases from J, leaving 19 bases between. The length of the CDR3 is 18 residues. Germline V CDR1 and CDR2: LNHNV, YYDKDF (reference sequence). CDR3 region: CATSRDLFTGLINTEAFF. In DNA form, the CDR3 reads TGTGCCACCAGCAGAGACCTTTTTACAGGTCTGATCAACACTGAAGCTTTCTTT. Variable domain in full (rest from reference TRBV15 and TRBJ1-1): DAMVIQNPRYQVTQFGKPVTLSCSQTLNHNVMYWYQQKSSQAPKLLFHYYDKDFNNEADTPDNFQSRRPNTSFCFLDIRSPGLGDTAMYLCATSRDLFTGLINTEAFFGQGTRLTVV.

This chain connects TRBV19 to TRBJ2-7; TRBD1 matches 9 bases. With 4 bases clipped from V and 3 bases from J, the junction kept 7 bases outside the gene matches. This CDR3 has 15 amino acids. Germline lookup yields CDR1 LNHDA and CDR2 SQIVND (reference sequence). CDR3 amino acids: CASSTWDRVSYEQYF. The CDR3 DNA follows: TGTGCCAGTAGTACCTGGGACAGGGTGAGCTACGAGCAGTACTTC.

The chain is built from TRBV7-6 and TRBJ2-7; a possible D gene is TRBD2 (5 bases). Germline CDR1 reads SGHVS; CDR2 reads FNYEAQ. V lost 0 bases to trimming and J lost 2 bases, with 14 bases between them. The CDR3 length is 16 residues. Written as DNA, the CDR3 is TGTGCCAGCAGCTTAGCACTCAGCGGAGAAACCTACGAGCAGTACTTC. Translated: CASSLALSGETYEQYF.

A word on this clone: This same CDR3 is encoded by further DNA sequences in the sample. The genes are TRBV7-6 and TRBJ1-1, with D possibly matching TRBD1 (5 bases). The CDR3 totals 13 residues. CDR1 is SGHVS, CDR2 FNYEAQ, per germline. The germline V and J ends were trimmed by 1 base and 4 bases, with 7 bases remaining between them. This CDR3 reads CASSLDGGTEAFF. DNA for the CDR3: TGTGCCAGCAGCTTAGACGGGGGCACTGAAGCTTTCTTT.

V is TRBV9 and J is TRBJ1-1; D remains unclear. The CDR3 has 13 amino acids. V was pared by 0 bases and J by 4 bases, with 7 bases between. In germline, CDR1 is SGDLS, CDR2 YYNGEE. The DNA of the CDR3 is TGTGCCAGCAGCGTAGCGGCGGCCACTGAAGCTTTCTTT. Its translation: CASSVAAATEAFF.

The genes are TRBV5-1 and TRBJ2-7; 9 bases are shared with TRBD1. The germline V gene has CDR1 SGHRS and CDR2 YFSETQ. The CDR3 covers 15 residues. The trim removed 4 bases at V and 4 bases at J, leaving 9 bases unmatched. The CDR3 spells CASSPGQGLMYEQYF. CDR3 sequence (DNA): TGCGCCAGCAGCCCCGGACAGGGGCTAATGTACGAGCAGTACTTC.

A remark on this clone: This sample also contains other DNA sequences that code for the same CDR3. The chain uses TRBV4-1 and TRBJ2-1; possibly TRBD2 for D (6 bases). V lost 1 base to trimming and J lost 5 bases, with 12 bases between them. Germline-derived CDR1 and CDR2 are MGHRA and YSYEKL. The CDR3 is 15 amino acids. The CDR3 sequence is CASSQVGTGDNEQFF. DNA for the CDR3: TGCGCCAGCAGCCAAGTAGGGACGGGGGACAATGAGCAGTTCTTC.

The J gene is TRBJ2-3, the V gene TRBV11-1; D not certain. This CDR3 spans 14 amino acids. The ends were cut back, 0 bases at V and 5 bases at J, with 9 bases in the middle. CDR1 is SGHAT, CDR2 FQDESV, per germline (reference sequence). This chain's CDR3 is CASSLAGPGDTQYF. In DNA form, the CDR3 reads TGTGCCAGCAGCTTAGCGGGTCCGGGAGATACGCAGTATTTT. The variable domain in full, with the rest retrieved from reference TRBV11-1 and TRBJ2-3, is EAEVAQSPRYKITEKSQAVAFWCDPISGHATLYWYRQILGQGPELLVQFQDESVVDDSQLPKDRFSAERLKGVDSTLKIQPAELGDSAMYLCASSLAGPGDTQYFGPGTRLTVL.

The chain links TRBV6-5 to TRBJ1-5, with D maybe TRBD1 (6 bases). This CDR3 spans 14 amino acids. Trimming cost V 5 bases and J 3 bases, with 11 bases left between them. Germline loops: CDR1 MNHEY, CDR2 SVGAGI. The CDR3 loop reads CASSPQGYNQPQHF. Here the CDR3 DNA reads TGTGCCAGCAGTCCTCAGGGGTACAATCAGCCCCAGCATTTT.

Points on this clone: Other DNA variants within this sample encode the same CDR3. This chain uses TRBV2 with TRBJ1-1; no definite D call. CDR1 is SNHLY and CDR2 is FYNNEI in the germline V gene. The V end was cut by 4 bases, the J end by 7 bases, with 7 bases between. CDR3 size: 11 residues. CDR3: CASSGGGEAFF. DNA for the CDR3: TGTGCCAGCAGTGGTGGAGGTGAAGCTTTCTTT.

The chain recombines TRBV4-3 with TRBJ2-7, with 8 positions matching TRBD2. Germline V gene sequence: CDR1 LGHNA, CDR2 YSLEER. The CDR3 spans 18 residues. V shed 4 bases and J 5 bases; nucleotides not matched to a gene: 19. CDR3 in DNA: TGCGCCAGCAGCCTCAACCCCCATGGGGCGGATAGCGGGAACGAGCAGTACTTC. Translation: CASSLNPHGADSGNEQYF.

This clone was counted a single time. The V call is TRBV6-9, the J call TRBJ2-7; 9 bases are a match to TRBD1. The J segment lost 3 bases and the V segment lost 2 bases, leaving 11 bases of the junction unmatched. Germline loops: CDR1 MNHGY, CDR2 SVAAGI. The CDR3 is 17 residues long. Here the CDR3 DNA reads TGTGCCAGCAGTTATACCAACCGGGACAGGGAGGTCTACGAGCAGTACTTC. Translated: CASSYTNRDREVYEQYF.

The chain carries TRBV30 and TRBJ2-7; no clear D. Germline lookup yields CDR1 GTSNPN and CDR2 SVGIG (reference sequence). V lost 2 bases and J lost 3, with 14 bases in between. The CDR3 covers 14 residues. Here the CDR3 DNA reads TGTGCCTGGAGTCCGCCCCGGATATACTACGAGCAGTACTTC. Its translation is CAWSPPRIYYEQYF.

The chain is built from TRBV15 and TRBJ2-7; perhaps TRBD2 as D (6 bases). The CDR3 totals 12 residues. From germline, CDR1 is LNHNV and CDR2 YYDKDF (reference sequence). Deletions cut 5 bases from V and 3 bases from J, with 8 bases between. DNA for the CDR3: TGTGCCACCAGCCAAGCGGGCTACGAGCAGTACTTC. Its protein is CATSQAGYEQYF.

The rearrangement links TRBV4-3 to TRBJ2-7, with 11 bases that match TRBD1. Looked up from germline, CDR1 is LGHNA and CDR2 is YSLEER. The CDR3 totals 17 residues. With 1 base clipped from V and 2 bases from J, the junction kept 7 bases outside the gene matches. CDR3 DNA sequence: TGCGCCAGCAGCCAAGGGGTACCGGGACAGGGGGCCTACGAGCAGTACTTC. Translation: CASSQGVPGQGAYEQYF.

The J gene is TRBJ2-1, the V gene TRBV27; 11 bases are shared with TRBD2. V shed 4 bases, J shed 0 bases, and the junction held 5 bases outside the gene matches. In germline, CDR1 is MNHEY, CDR2 SMNVEV (reference sequence). This CDR3 region has 17 residues. In DNA, the CDR3 is TGTGCCAGCAGTTCCATAGCGGGGGGGCCCTCCTACAATGAGCAGTTCTTC. It is translated as CASSSIAGGPSYNEQFF.

DNA of the CDR3: TGTGCCAGCGGACCTAGCGGGTTTAACACCGGGGAGCTGTTTTTT. Translation gives CASGPSGFNTGELFF. The chain joins TRBV6-5 to TRBJ2-2; 8 nucleotides match TRBD2. V was pared by 8 bases and J by 2 bases, with 7 bases of the junction left unmatched. Germline assignment: CDR1 MNHEY and CDR2 SVGAGI. The CDR3 sequence is 15 residues long.

The chain links TRBV7-8 to TRBJ1-5; D not resolved. The CDR3 consists of 13 residues. Germline CDR1 reads SGHVS; CDR2 reads FQNEAQ. V dropped 2 bases and J dropped 4 bases, with 6 bases sitting between them. For the CDR3, the DNA is TGTGCCAGCAGCTTAACGGGTAATCAGCCCCAGCATTTT. Its protein is CASSLTGNQPQHF.

The chain combines TRBV25-1 with TRBJ1-1; no clear D gene. V gave up 2 bases and J gave up 4 bases, with 5 bases separating them. Germline V lookup: CDR1 MGHDK, CDR2 SYGVNS. The CDR3 has 12 amino acids. The CDR3 DNA reads as TGTGCCAGCAGTGAAGAGTCCACTGAAGCTTTCTTT. Residues: CASSEESTEAFF.

This chain joins TRBV6-5 and TRBJ2-7; a possible D gene is TRBD2 (5 bases). Deletions cut 6 bases from V and 0 bases from J, with 15 bases between. Per germline, CDR1 MNHEY and CDR2 SVGAGI. The length of the CDR3 is 15 residues. CDR3 protein: CASSHRGLSSYEQYF. Written as DNA, the CDR3 is TGTGCCAGCAGCCACCGCGGGCTTAGCTCCTACGAGCAGTACTTC.

About this clone itself: The same CDR3 is also encoded by other DNA sequences in this sample. The chain links TRBV6-5 to TRBJ2-7, with a weak D call TRBD1 (6 bases). The germline V gene encodes CDR1 MNHEY and CDR2 SVGAGI. V gave up 0 bases and J gave up 0 bases, with 12 bases separating them. This CDR3 spans 16 amino acids. This chain's CDR3 is CASSYSIGQSSYEQYF. CDR3 nucleotides: TGTGCCAGCAGTTACTCGATAGGACAGAGCTCCTACGAGCAGTACTTC.

The chain is built from TRBV5-1 and TRBJ2-7, with D uncertain. The ends were cut back, 2 bases at V and 2 bases at J, with 8 bases in the middle. The CDR3 extends over 13 amino acids. Germline CDR1 is SGHRS and CDR2 is YFSETQ. The CDR3 loop is CASSFGMTYEQYF. The CDR3 DNA sequence: TGCGCCAGCAGCTTTGGGATGACCTACGAGCAGTACTTC.

The chain joins TRBV28 to TRBJ1-2; tentatively, D is TRBD1 (6 bases). The CDR3 runs 14 residues. V gave up 3 bases and J gave up 3 bases, with 11 bases separating them. The germline gives CDR1 MDHEN, CDR2 SYDVKM. This CDR3 reads CASSFVGGDYGYTF. The CDR3 region has the DNA TGTGCCAGCAGTTTCGTAGGGGGGGACTATGGCTACACCTTC.

The CDR3 DNA reads as TGTGCCTGGAGTGAAGCGGGGGGGCGGGATGAGCAGTTCTTC. This translates into CAWSEAGGRDEQFF. The chain couples TRBV30 to TRBJ2-1; 10 nucleotides line up with TRBD2. V trimming: 1 base; J trimming: 8 bases; junction bases outside the gene matches: 5. From germline, CDR1 is GTSNPN and CDR2 SVGIG (reference sequence). The CDR3 runs 14 residues.

The chain recombines TRBV2 with TRBJ1-2; D is undetermined. This CDR3 has 16 residues. Trimming took off 0 bases at V and 2 bases at J, with 13 bases between the two ends. Germline V gives CDR1 SNHLY, CDR2 FYNNEI. CDR3 DNA: TGTGCCAGCAGTGAAGCGTGGACCGAAGCAAACTATGGCTACACCTTC. Protein product: CASSEAWTEANYGYTF.